The 18 T cell receptor beta chains presented below share a single source sample, sequenced in a study of T cell clonality in common variable immunodeficiency. The assay was immunoSEQ multiplex PCR, and TCRdb's table has in-frame clones only and misses some. The counts give roughly 60,000 clones, none of them seen only once; about 1.5% is held by the top ten. The sample taken for sequencing was peripheral blood mononuclear cells. The receptors come from a person between 18 and 75 years old in good health.

This clone was recorded at least ten times. The sequenced fragment ends 3 residues before the CDR3 boundary, so the rest is inferred from the germline J gene. The chain employs TRBV7-8 and TRBJ2-5; D uncertain. V dropped 1 base and J dropped 2 bases, with 8 bases sitting between them. The CDR3 extends over 14 amino acids. Germline loops: CDR1 SGHVS, CDR2 FQNEAQ. CDR3 amino acids: CASSLVNFQETQYF. The sequenced CDR3 bases are TGTGCCAGCAGCTTAGTAAATTTTCAAGAGACC. The full variable domain, completed using reference TRBV7-8 and TRBJ2-5, is GAGVSQSPRYKVAKRGQDVALRCDPISGHVSLFWYQQALGQGPEFLTYFQNEAQLDKSGLPSDRFFAERPEGSVSTLKIQRTQQEDSAVYLCASSLVNFQETQYFGPGTRLLVL.

This clone was observed at least ten times. The observed sequence ends 3 residues before the CDR3 terminus, with the missing tail filled in from the germline J gene. J is TRBJ1-5 and V is TRBV19; D unclear. V lost 3 bases, J lost 0 bases, and 9 bases lay in between. Germline V gene sequence: CDR1 LNHDA, CDR2 SQIVND (reference sequence). The CDR3 loop spans 15 amino acids. CDR3 bases read: TGTGCCAGTAGTATCAAGGTGCCTAGCAATCAGCCC. This translates into CASSIKVPSNQP. The entire CDR3 is CASSIKVPSNQPQHF.

This clone was seen many times. From the germline J gene comes the end of the CDR3, since the read stops 3 residues before it. The chain links TRBV13 to TRBJ2-1; 9 nucleotides line up with TRBD2. Losses at the gene ends were 5 bases for V and 8 bases for J; bases not matched to a gene: 7. This CDR3 is 14 amino acids long. Germline V lookup: CDR1 PRHDT, CDR2 FYEKMQ (reference sequence). CDR3 bases read: TGTGCCAGCAGCGGGGCGGGACTAGCCTATGAG. It codes for CASSGAGLAYE. The whole CDR3 sequence is CASSGAGLAYEQFF.

At least ten counts were recorded for this clone. The read ends 3 residues early relative to the CDR3; the germline J gene fills the gap. The V gene is TRBV7-9, the J gene TRBJ1-4, with 8 bases that match TRBD1. Germline V CDR1 and CDR2: SEHNR, FQNEAQ (reference sequence). Losses at the gene ends were 5 bases for V and 3 bases for J; bases not matched to a gene: 2. This CDR3 contains 14 residues. CDR3 DNA (partial): TGTGCCAGCAGCGCGGGACAGGCTAATGAAAAA. It translates to CASSAGQANEK. The complete CDR3 sequence is CASSAGQANEKLFF. Based on the CDR3 plus reference TRBV7-9 and TRBJ1-4, the full variable domain is DTGVSQNPRHKITKRGQNVTFRCDPISEHNRLYWYRQTLGQGPEFLTYFQNEAQLEKSRLLSDRFSAERPKGSFSTLEIQRTEQGDSAMYLCASSAGQANEKLFFGSGTQLSVL.

This clone was recorded many times. The read stops 3 residues short of the end of the CDR3; the missing end is completed from the germline J gene. This sequence joins TRBV20-1 and TRBJ2-5; 9 bases are a match to TRBD2. Germline V gene lookup returns CDR1 DFQATT and CDR2 SNEGSKA (reference sequence). The CDR3 totals 14 residues. Trimming took 2 bases from V and 5 from J; bases not matched to a gene: 6. This chain's CDR3 is CSARPGLATETQYF. The CDR3 bases that were read are TGCAGTGCTAGACCAGGACTAGCGACGGAGACC.

This clone was found many times. The read finishes 3 residues shy of the CDR3 end, and the germline J gene is used to complete it. The V and J genes are TRBV27 and TRBJ2-1; 9 bases are shared with TRBD2. The CDR3 loop spans 16 amino acids. V shed 3 bases and J 4 bases; nucleotides not matched to a gene: 7. CDR1 is MNHEY, CDR2 SMNVEV, per germline (reference sequence). The sequenced CDR3 bases are TGTGCCAGCAGTTTCATTAGCGGGAGTCCGTACAATGAG. This gives the protein CASSFISGSPYNE. The full CDR3 reads CASSFISGSPYNEQFF.

The sample holds many counts of this clone. The read falls 3 residues short of the CDR3 end, and the missing part is taken from the germline J gene. This chain links TRBV7-9 with TRBJ2-3; D remains unclear. V was trimmed by 2 bases and J by 1 base, leaving 4 bases between them. This CDR3 region has 13 residues. Germline values: CDR1 SEHNR, CDR2 FQNEAQ (reference sequence). The DNA read from the CDR3 is TGTGCCAGCAGCTTATCCGGCACAGATACG. Residues: CASSLSGTDT. In full, the CDR3 reads CASSLSGTDTQYF.

This clone was observed many times. The read ends 3 residues before the CDR3 terminus; that terminus is restored from the germline J gene. The chain recombines TRBV28 with TRBJ2-7; 7 nucleotides align to TRBD2. After removal of 5 bases from V and 3 bases from J, the junction contained 10 bases not matched to a gene. The CDR3 is made up of 15 amino acids. The germline gives CDR1 MDHEN, CDR2 SYDVKM. CDR3 DNA (partial): TGTGCCAGCAGTCCCCCGGGGCTAGCGGACTACGAG. It translates to CASSPPGLADYE. The whole CDR3 protein reads CASSPPGLADYEQYF.

This clone occurred many times. Read data end 3 residues before the CDR3 end; the end is taken from the germline J gene. The chain couples TRBV5-1 to TRBJ1-2; D is possibly TRBD1 (6 bases). Per the germline V gene, CDR1 is SGHRS and CDR2 is YFSETQ. CDR3 length: 15 residues. V lost 0 bases, J lost 3 bases, and 12 bases lay in between. The CDR3 is CASSLDPGADYGYTF. Incomplete CDR3 DNA: TGCGCCAGCAGCTTGGATCCAGGGGCGGACTATGGC. Filled out from reference TRBV5-1 and TRBJ1-2, the complete variable domain reads KAGVTQTPRYLIKTRGQQVTLSCSPISGHRSVSWYQQTPGQGLQFLFEYFSETQRNKGNFPGRFSGRQFSNSRSEMNVSTLELGDSALYLCASSLDPGADYGYTFGSGTRLTVV.

This clone was seen a few times. The read terminates 3 residues ahead of where the CDR3 ends, so the germline J gene completes it. The J gene is TRBJ2-7, the V gene TRBV2, with D tentatively TRBD1 (6 bases). The germline V gene has CDR1 SNHLY and CDR2 FYNNEI. The CDR3 contains 16 residues. The V end lost 4 bases, the J end lost 3 bases, and 19 bases lay between the germline ends. The sequenced part of the CDR3 DNA is TGTGCCAGCAGTGGGGGACATACAACCTCGTTCTACGAG. It is translated as CASSGGHTTSFYE. Given in full, the CDR3 is CASSGGHTTSFYEQYF.

In this sample, this clone turned up many times. The read is 3 residues too short to cover the CDR3 end, so that end is filled in from the germline J gene. The V call is TRBV2, the J call TRBJ2-7; D perhaps matches TRBD1 (5 bases). Per the germline V gene, CDR1 is SNHLY and CDR2 is FYNNEI. The CDR3 has 18 amino acids. V was trimmed by 0 bases and J by 1 base, leaving 19 bases between them. CDR3 sequence: CASSEAYATDRHSYEQYF. Partial CDR3 DNA: TGTGCCAGCAGTGAAGCGTATGCGACAGATAGGCATTCCTACGAG.

Many counts were recorded for this clone. Coverage ceases 3 residues before the CDR3 finishes, and the germline J gene fills in the end. V and J are TRBV29-1 and TRBJ2-1; weak D call: TRBD2 (7 bases). The CDR3 runs 14 residues. In germline, CDR1 is SQVTM, CDR2 ANQGSEA. V was pared by 3 bases and J by 2 bases, with 11 bases between. The DNA read from the CDR3 is TGCAGCGTTGAGACGGGGGGCGCCTACAATGAG. It yields the protein CSVETGGAYNE. The whole CDR3 reads CSVETGGAYNEQFF.

This clone was seen many times. The sequence runs out 3 residues before the end of the CDR3; the remainder is reconstructed from the germline J gene. The V gene is TRBV6-4, the J gene TRBJ2-1; D gene uncertain. Per germline, CDR1 MRHNA and CDR2 SNTAGT. The CDR3 runs to 13 residues. Between the trimmed V and J ends, which lost 10 bases and 5 bases, there was a span of 15 bases. The chain's CDR3 is CANVALPHNEQFF. CDR3 DNA, as far as it was read: TGTGCCAACGTGGCCTTACCTCACAATGAG.

This clone was seen repeatedly, ten times or more. The read gets to within 3 residues of the CDR3 end, and the germline J gene fills in the rest. The V and J genes are TRBV7-9 and TRBJ1-4; D call uncertain. CDR3 length equals 14 residues. V shed 1 base and J shed 6 bases, with 9 bases lying between them. Germline lookup yields CDR1 SEHNR and CDR2 FQNEAQ (reference sequence). The CDR3 loop reads CASSLGWRDEKLFF. CDR3 DNA (partial): TGTGCCAGCAGCTTAGGGTGGAGGGATGAAAAA.

Many counts were recorded for this clone. Here the CDR3 reads CASSIDDPKRYYNEQFF. The sequenced part of the CDR3 DNA is TGTGCCAGTAGTATAGACGACCCCAAGCGCTACTACAATGAG. The rearrangement uses TRBV19 and TRBJ2-1; unclear D gene. Read data end 3 residues before the CDR3 end; the end is taken from the germline J gene. The CDR3 is made up of 17 amino acids. The V end was cut by 0 bases, the J end by 3 bases, with 15 bases between. Germline V gene lookup returns CDR1 LNHDA and CDR2 SQIVND (reference sequence).

This clone was recorded at least ten times. The read ends 3 residues before the CDR3 terminus; that terminus is restored from the germline J gene. The rearrangement links TRBV12-3 or TRBV12-4 to TRBJ2-7; 9 nucleotides line up with TRBD2. J was trimmed by 0 bases and V by 6 bases; bases with no gene match: 3. The CDR3 loop spans 14 amino acids. CDR3 DNA, as far as it was read: TGTGCCAGCAGGCATAGCGGGAGCTCCTACGAG. It codes for CASRHSGSSYE. The CDR3 reads in full as CASRHSGSSYEQYF.

This clone has a count of ten or more. The observed sequence ends 3 residues before the CDR3 terminus, with the missing tail filled in from the germline J gene. The V and J genes are TRBV2 and TRBJ2-5, with 12 nucleotides matching TRBD2. This CDR3 comprises 15 residues. Germline loops: CDR1 SNHLY, CDR2 FYNNEI. The junction had 3 bases not matched to a gene; V was cut back by 3 bases and J by 4 bases. CDR3 region: CASSDSGLAGETQYF. CDR3 DNA (partial): TGTGCCAGCAGTGATTCGGGACTAGCGGGAGAGACC.

In its sample, this clone was seen many times. The DNA read from the CDR3 is TGCAGTGCTAGAGGGGACAGGCCCCCTCTCTACGAG. This gives the protein CSARGDRPPLYE. The full CDR3 is CSARGDRPPLYEQYF. The V call is TRBV20-1, the J call TRBJ2-7; TRBD1 matches at 8 bases. Read data end 3 residues before the CDR3 end; the end is taken from the germline J gene. Trimming at V came to 1 base and at J to 3 bases, leaving 8 bases not matched to a gene. Germline CDR1 DFQATT, CDR2 SNEGSKA (reference sequence). The CDR3 consists of 15 residues.